This is a list of T cell receptor beta chains from one sample in a study of cytomegalovirus exposure and HLA in healthy donors. Measured with immunoSEQ multiplex PCR; TCRdb has only the in-frame clones, and not every one. The sample lists some 190,000 clones, 70% to 80% occurring once. The sequencing input was PBMCs. These receptors originate from a woman in her 50s in good health and CMV-seronegative. CDR3s leave out the opening cysteine and the closing phenylalanine or tryptophan. Size values are once, few and many counts, or a class for expanded clones, and some rows have none.

V gene	clone size	CDR3 length	J gene	CDR3 protein
TRBV5-1	once	11	TRBJ2-1	ASSPLGYNEQF
TRBV18	NA	13	TRBJ2-1	ASSPDSIFNNEQF
TRBV19	once	12	TRBJ1-1	ATSTGGWNTEAF
TRBV5-1	few	14	TRBJ2-7	ASSLAGGARSYEQY
TRBV29-1	NA	9	TRBJ2-7	SVEESYEQY
TRBV27	NA	13	TRBJ2-7	ASSPETGGYDEQY
TRBV2	NA	13	TRBJ2-2	ASRAGATNTGELF
TRBV19	NA	16	TRBJ1-5	ASSYYPFTGRGNQPQH
TRBV6-1	NA	13	TRBJ2-1	ASSPAGTGRNEQF
TRBV7-9	NA	10	TRBJ1-2	SSSLRGYGYT
TRBV6-5	once	12	TRBJ2-7	ASKKTVSSYEQY
TRBV9	NA	13	TRBJ2-7	ASSVGGAAAYEQY
TRBV5-1	few	13	TRBJ1-1	ASSPRTGGNTEAF